The entry below describes one TCR beta chain. The sample belongs to a study of preoperative IRX-2 immunotherapy in early breast cancer. Data came from immunoSEQ multiplex PCR; TCRdb stores just in-frame clones and leaves some out. The table has over 25,000 clones, approximately 78% seen once. The treatment here: preoperative locoregional IRX-2 cytokine immunotherapy. Preoperative locoregional IRX-2 cytokine immunotherapy was tested in the phase Ib source study. Per the germline V gene, CDR1 is SGHRS and CDR2 is YFSETQ. CDR3 length equals 15 residues. V gave up 4 bases and J gave up 2 bases; unmatched junction bases: 8.

The clonotype originates from a human donor with breast cancer. The specimen comprised lymph node tissue, sampled after IRX-2 immunotherapy. V usage is TRBV5-1 and J usage is TRBJ2-7; 8 bases are a match to TRBD1. CDR3 amino acids: CASSVGQGATYEQYF. DNA of the CDR3: TGCGCCAGCAGCGTCGGACAGGGCGCTACCTACGAGCAGTACTTC.